This TCR beta chain was retrieved from a study of TIL therapy for anti-PD-1-resistant metastatic lung cancer. Study context: Median tumor PD-L1 proportion score was about 5.9%. Median tumor mutation burden was roughly 1.5 mutations per megabase. Findings and caveats of the study: Patients were highly selected, enriched for treatment-naive, never-smoker and oncogene-addicted cases.

Sequencing used immunoSEQ v3. Each library reached 2 million or so read pairs, or roughly 4.5-6 million at deep level. Repertoires were generated with immunoSEQ multiplex PCR, while TCRdb's copy carries only in-frame clones and drops some. Of tens of thousands of clones detected, 55% to 70% appear once; the ten largest clones hold 6% to 7%. The CDR3 is made up of 21 amino acids. The germline gives CDR1 MGHRA, CDR2 YSYEKL. Trimming removed 0 bases at V and 5 bases at J, with 31 bases between. About this clone: The antigen is unknown.

The time point was: pre-treatment sample, taken before nivolumab and TIL therapy. The V gene is TRBV4-1, the J gene TRBJ2-5; D tentatively fits TRBD1 or TRBD2 (6 bases each). The input for sequencing was blood, taken at baseline. This TCR was sampled from a person between 30 and 80 years old with non-small cell lung cancer. CDR3 DNA sequence: TGCGCCAGCAGCCAAGAAGAGGGGGGAGGAGTACTAGCATCCAACAGGGAGACCCAGTACTTC. Protein sequence: CASSQEEGGGVLASNRETQYF.